The 3 T cell receptor beta chains below were found in one sample sequenced in a study of beta chain features in type 1 diabetes. Reverse transcription of all isolated RNA meant that expressed TCRB transcripts were sequenced. Method: immunoSEQ multiplex PCR; TCRdb's copy keeps in-frame clones and lacks some. The sample lists about 620,000 clones, roughly a sixth occurring once. The sequenced sample consisted of naive CD4+ T cells from blood. These receptors were collected from a man aged 18-30 years in good health.

This clone was seen a handful of times. The chain couples TRBV6-5 to TRBJ2-7, with a weak D call TRBD1 (5 bases). Germline CDR1 reads MNHEY; CDR2 reads SVGAGI. V lost 7 bases and J 2 bases, leaving 18 bases between the germline ends. This CDR3 comprises 15 residues. CDR3 protein: CASTSLADTAYEQYF. CDR3 DNA sequence: TGTGCCAGCACCAGCCTGGCGGACACAGCCTACGAGCAGTACTTC.

This clone occurred a few times. CDR3 amino acids: CASSLIPRQDTYEQYF. CDR3 coding DNA: TGTGCCAGCAGCTTAATTCCGCGGCAGGACACCTACGAGCAGTACTTC. The chain combines TRBV11-2 with TRBJ2-7; the D gene is possibly TRBD1 (5 bases). Trimming stripped 2 bases from V and 2 bases from J, with 16 bases between. Germline CDR1 is SGHAT and CDR2 is FQNNGV. This CDR3 contains 16 residues.

This clone appeared a few times. V is TRBV28 and J is TRBJ2-2, with D tentatively TRBD2 (5 bases). This CDR3 spans 14 amino acids. V was pared by 6 bases and J by 6 bases, with 14 bases between. CDR1 MDHEN and CDR2 SYDVKM come from the germline V gene. CDR3 in DNA: TGTGCCAGCAGGCGGGTGATTCTCCCCGGGGAGCTGTTTTTT. Amino acid sequence: CASRRVILPGELFF.